The 14 T cell receptor beta chains below come from one sample, sequenced in a study of blood T cell repertoires in COVID-19. Some clones are missing from TCRdb's copy, which holds only in-frame ones; the method was immunoSEQ multiplex PCR. The sample shows about 360,000 clones, 88% of them seen only once. Material for sequencing was PBMCs or T cells enriched from blood (not recorded which). The receptors here all came from a woman in her 40s with acute COVID-19.

This clone was seen only once. The chain couples TRBV19 to TRBJ2-5, with D possibly TRBD1 on 6 matching bases. Germline V gene data show CDR1 as LNHDA and CDR2 as SQIVND (reference sequence). Trimming stripped 6 bases from V and 5 bases from J, with 10 bases between. This CDR3 is 12 amino acids long. The CDR3 here is CASRMQGETQYF. Written as DNA, the CDR3 is TGTGCCAGTAGGATGCAGGGGGAGACCCAGTACTTC.

This chain joins TRBV6-2 or TRBV6-3 and TRBJ2-3; no firm D call. Germline values: CDR1 MNHEY, CDR2 SVGEGT. Trimming shortened V by 0 bases and J by 2 bases, and 12 bases separated the two germline ends. This CDR3 has 16 amino acids. CDR3: CASSYSPVGPTDTQYF. CDR3 coding DNA: TGTGCCAGCAGTTACTCTCCGGTGGGCCCCACAGATACGCAGTATTTT.

The chain uses TRBV25-1 and TRBJ1-2; 7 nucleotides match TRBD1. The germline V gene has CDR1 MGHDK and CDR2 SYGVNS. The CDR3 totals 13 residues. The V segment lost 3 bases and the J segment 8 bases; nucleotides outside the gene matches: 6. CDR3 bases: TGTGCCAGCAGTGACTCGGACAGGTACGGCTACACCTTC. Translating it yields CASSDSDRYGYTF.

The chain has TRBV4-1 and TRBJ2-7, with 7 positions matching TRBD1. The length of the CDR3 is 15 residues. J was trimmed by 3 bases and V by 4 bases; bases with no gene match: 9. Per the germline V gene, CDR1 is MGHRA and CDR2 is YSYEKL. The CDR3 is CASSPGTAKYYEQYF. CDR3 coding DNA: TGCGCCAGCAGCCCAGGGACAGCCAAATACTACGAGCAGTACTTC.

About this clone: Other DNA sequences in the sample encode the same CDR3. The chain is built from TRBV12-3 or TRBV12-4 and TRBJ1-5; D is ambiguous. V was clipped by 3 bases and J by 6 bases, with 6 bases between them. The CDR3 loop spans 12 amino acids. The CDR3 sequence is CASSFRGQPQHF. The CDR3 DNA reads TGTGCCAGCAGTTTTAGAGGTCAGCCCCAGCATTTT.

The J gene is TRBJ2-7, the V gene TRBV4-1; 12 nucleotides align to TRBD2. Losses at the gene ends were 0 bases for V and 6 bases for J; bases not matched to a gene: 9. The CDR3 covers 17 residues. Germline CDR1 and CDR2: MGHRA and YSYEKL. The CDR3 DNA reads TGCGCCAGCAGCCAAGATGGGGCTAGCGGGGGGGCTCCCGAGCAGTACTTC. Encoded protein: CASSQDGASGGAPEQYF.

The rearrangement uses TRBV7-9 and TRBJ1-1, with D tentatively TRBD1 (5 bases). Germline CDR1 is SEHNR and CDR2 is FQNEAQ (reference sequence). The CDR3 sequence is 14 residues long. V lost 8 bases to trimming and J lost 5 bases, with 18 bases between them. This CDR3 reads CASGAREGGTEAFF. DNA for the CDR3: TGTGCCAGCGGGGCCAGGGAGGGAGGGACTGAAGCTTTCTTT.

The chain is built from TRBV29-1 and TRBJ1-1; D is undetermined. Germline V gene lookup returns CDR1 SQVTM and CDR2 ANQGSEA. The length of the CDR3 is 13 residues. V lost 3 bases to trimming and J lost 11 bases, with 19 bases between them. The CDR3 nucleotides read TGCAGCGTTGACGGCGCCGGCCTACTGGGCGCTTTCTTT. Translating it yields CSVDGAGLLGAFF.

The chain joins TRBV11-2 to TRBJ2-3; 8 nucleotides align to TRBD2. J lost 0 bases, V lost 0 bases, and 2 bases had no gene match. The germline V gene encodes CDR1 SGHAT and CDR2 FQNNGV. CDR3 length equals 16 residues. This CDR3 is CASSLDVAGSTDTQYF. CDR3 coding DNA: TGTGCCAGCAGCTTAGATGTAGCGGGGAGCACAGATACGCAGTATTTT.

The V call is TRBV27, the J call TRBJ1-5; 8 bases are a match to TRBD1. The CDR3 covers 15 residues. Germline CDR1 MNHEY, CDR2 SMNVEV (reference sequence). Trimming at V came to 5 bases and at J to 6 bases, leaving 9 bases not matched to a gene. CDR3 DNA sequence: TGTGCCAGCAGTAAAATGGACAGGGCAGGTCAGCCCCAGCATTTT. This gives the protein CASSKMDRAGQPQHF.

The V gene is TRBV18, the J gene TRBJ2-7; D unclear. Trimming took 5 bases from V and 9 from J, leaving 26 bases between them. The V gene's germline CDR1 is KGHSH and CDR2 LQKENI. The CDR3 loop spans 16 amino acids. DNA for the CDR3: TGTGCCAGCTCAGATTCGGGTCCTACCATTCCTACGAGGCAGTACTTC. It encodes CASSDSGPTIPTRQYF.

This sequence joins TRBV5-6 and TRBJ1-3; TRBD1 matches 9 bases. This CDR3 has 15 residues. V shed 4 bases and J 7 bases; nucleotides not matched to a gene: 9. Per germline, CDR1 SGHDT and CDR2 YYEEEE. CDR3 coding DNA: TGTGCCAGCAGCAATACAGGGGGCTTGGGGAACACCATATATTTT. This sequence encodes CASSNTGGLGNTIYF. The variable domain in full, completed from reference TRBV5-6 and TRBJ1-3, reads DAGVTQSPTHLIKTRGQQVTLRCSPKSGHDTVSWYQQALGQGPQFIFQYYEEEERQRGNFPDRFSGHQFPNYSSELNVNALLLGDSALYLCASSNTGGLGNTIYFGEGSWLTVV.

This chain connects TRBV18 to TRBJ1-4, with D tentatively TRBD1 (5 bases). The CDR3 loop spans 11 amino acids. Germline CDR1 reads KGHSH; CDR2 reads LQKENI. Deletions cut 2 bases from V and 14 bases from J, with 9 bases between. CDR3 amino acids: CASSPRRDLFF. CDR3 sequence (DNA): TGTGCCAGCTCACCAAGGCGGGACCTGTTTTTT. Together with reference TRBV18 and TRBJ1-4, the CDR3 gives the full variable domain: NAGVMQNPRHLVRRRGQEARLRCSPMKGHSHVYWYRQLPEEGLKFMVYLQKENIIDESGMPKERFSAEFPKEGPSILRIQQVVRGDSAAYFCASSPRRDLFFGSGTQLSVL.

The chain links TRBV6-5 to TRBJ2-1; 7 positions match TRBD2. The CDR3 has 13 residues. From germline, CDR1 is MNHEY and CDR2 SVGAGI. The V segment lost 6 bases and the J segment 5 bases; nucleotides outside the gene matches: 4. CDR3 sequence (DNA): TGTGCCAGCAGGGGGGGGTTCGACAATGAGCAGTTCTTC. This codes for CASRGGFDNEQFF.